This T cell receptor beta chain was found in a study of blood T cell repertoires in COVID-19 (dated by TCRdb to 2018 to 2021). In terms of the full investigation: The collaborator samples originated in the United States, Italy and Spain and spanned the acute and convalescent phases of COVID-19. The material from the prospective study consisted of cDNA or gDNA derived from T cells, B-cell-depleted T cells, or PBMCs. The dataset comprised deeply sampled blood TCRbeta repertoires from subjects exposed to, actively infected with, or recovered from COVID-19. The repertoires were released in a freely available public database intended as a resource for research on the immune response to SARS-CoV-2. The samples were drawn from the first 160 participants of the ongoing ImmuneRACE study and from some 1,300 subjects provided by 6 global collaborators. The sample metadata nearly always contained a de-identified subject ID, COVID-19 status, age in years and sex. Where HLA class I and class II types were available, the types were taken from metadata supplied by the sample provider, not from assay-based typing.

TCRbeta CDR3 regions were amplified from genomic DNA by means of the immunoSEQ Assay, a bias-controlled multiplex PCR. In the authors' own workflow: The number of nucleated cells in each sample was estimated by amplification of reference gene primers within the assay. To quantify the absolute abundance of each unique TCRbeta CDR3 rearrangement, sequence reads were collapsed and filtered. For each sample, productive Simpson clonality was calculated as the square root of Simpson's diversity index across productive rearrangements. This immuneACCESS table, as held by TCRdb, lists in-frame sequences with V and J called but not all clones. Of the missing ones, under half trace to an unresolved V gene in checked studies; the others have no known cause. The V and J calls and clone size are taken from that table; D and trimming were inferred from the DNA. The sample table contains fewer than 250,000 clones; only one count was recorded for around 76% of them. The ten largest clones capture 7.8% of the sample.

The paper as a whole reports these results and caveats: The amount of clinical and demographic metadata varied by source and participant and was provided uncurated.

One collaborating source in Seattle enrolled patients during active infection and followed them longitudinally through the course of disease. Whole blood was collected in K2EDTA tubes by collaborating institutions according to the institutions' own protocols. For TCRbeta analysis, collaborators shipped samples in one of three forms: frozen whole blood, isolated PBMCs, or DNA extracted from either of those sample types. On this clone itself: Its antigen is not yet known. The sample holds no much larger clone one base away, and base qualities are not on file.

CDR3 length: 15 amino acids, cysteine to phenylalanine. Only CDR3 DNA remains: 45 bases, in frame from the first base. The germline V gene sets CDR1 to SGHRS and CDR2 to YFSETQ. V ends up 7 bases short and J 1 base short, with an unmatched junction base count of 7. Rearrangement joined TRBV5-1 to TRBJ1-1, and 10 junctional nucleotides match TRBD1. Source material: peripheral blood. This TCR derives from a woman in her sixties with COVID-19, enrolled during active disease. The DNA sequence reads TGCGCCAGCGAGGGACAGGGGAACGGGAACACTGAAGCTTTCTTT. This encodes CASEGQGNGNTEAFF.